This T cell receptor (beta chain) was observed in a study of OX40 agonist ivuxolimab in advanced cancers. Points from the study as a whole: At doses 0.1 to 3.0 mg/kg, CD4+ and CD8+ clones expanded. More expanded clones were seen, on average, in CD8+ T cells than in CD4+. Some patients who did not respond also had low normalized T-cell clonal expansion.

The protocol was immunoSEQ multiplex PCR, while the TCRdb copy is restricted to in-frame clones and leaves out a portion. The repertoire includes about 94,000 clones, around 86% of them detected once, and about 0.33% sits in the top ten. Comments on this clone: Its antigen is currently unknown.

CDR3 size: 15 residues. With 3 bases removed from V and 1 base from J, the gap between germline ends came to 11 bases. The germline V gene has CDR1 MRHNA and CDR2 SNTAGT. Excluded were patients having autoimmune disease history or systemic immunosuppression. This sequence joins TRBV6-4 and TRBJ2-3; the D gene is possibly TRBD2 (6 bases). The clonotype was recovered from an adult with an advanced solid tumor such as melanoma, head and neck, liver or kidney cancer. The sample consisted of CD4+ or CD8+ T cells sorted from blood, taken in a trial of the OX40 agonist ivuxolimab. CDR3 region: CASSDIGGGTDTQYF. CDR3 DNA: TGTGCCAGCAGTGATATTGGCGGGGGCACAGATACGCAGTATTTT.